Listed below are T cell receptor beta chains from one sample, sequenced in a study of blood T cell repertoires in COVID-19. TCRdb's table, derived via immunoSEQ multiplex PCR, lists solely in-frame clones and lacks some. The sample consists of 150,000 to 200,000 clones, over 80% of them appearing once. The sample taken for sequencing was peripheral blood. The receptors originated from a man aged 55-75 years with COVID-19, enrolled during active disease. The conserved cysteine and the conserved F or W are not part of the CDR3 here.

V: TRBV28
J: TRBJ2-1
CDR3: ASSSSGFEQF

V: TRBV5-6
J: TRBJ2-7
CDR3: ASSFQGPYEQY

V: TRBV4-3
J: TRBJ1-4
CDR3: ASSLNRVRGGTNEKLF

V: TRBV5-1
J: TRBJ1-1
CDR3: ASSPGPNTEAF

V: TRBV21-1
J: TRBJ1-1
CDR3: ASSRPGTVTEAF

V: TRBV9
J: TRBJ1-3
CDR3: ASSEDSSGNTIY

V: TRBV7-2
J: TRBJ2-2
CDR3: ASSFVWAGTGELF

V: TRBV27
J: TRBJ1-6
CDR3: ASSFGQGDLH

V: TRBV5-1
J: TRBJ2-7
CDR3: ASSPSGLPNEQY

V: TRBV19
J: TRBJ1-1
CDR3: ASTTGGLNTEAF

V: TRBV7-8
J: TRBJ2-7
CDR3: ASSRDRGSNEQY

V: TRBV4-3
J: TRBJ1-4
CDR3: ASSQLYRVTEKLF

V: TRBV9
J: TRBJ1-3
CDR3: ASSSGTAGNTIY

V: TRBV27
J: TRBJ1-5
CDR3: ASSPWKGSSSGQPQH

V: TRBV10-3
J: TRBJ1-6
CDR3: AISELAQEPLH

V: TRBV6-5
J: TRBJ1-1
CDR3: ASSADRGDTEAF

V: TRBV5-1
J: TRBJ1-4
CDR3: ASSLGEGPNEKLF

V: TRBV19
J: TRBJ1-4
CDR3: ASRGQVLKKLF

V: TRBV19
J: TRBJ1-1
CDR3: ASSIAVNTEAF

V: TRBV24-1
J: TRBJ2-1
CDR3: ATSDWGSTSDGYNEQF

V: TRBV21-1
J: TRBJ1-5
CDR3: ASSRGTGRWQPQH

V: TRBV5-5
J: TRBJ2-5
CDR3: ASSPPSGGSFGETQY